This T cell receptor (beta chain) was captured in a study of T cells in Graves' hyperthyroidism and ophthalmopathy. As for this clonotype: Its cognate antigen is unknown.

Patients were excluded because of uncontrolled infection, other autoimmune disease, pregnancy or lactation. Diagnosis relied on clinical symptoms, serum thyroxine and TRAb, thyroid ultrasound and orbital computed tomography. General observations from the study: Separating ophthalmopathy from stable hyperthyroidism was achieved by a 13 V-J model. Blood also contained most expanded thyroid clonotypes above 0.001.

RNA transcripts served as the template for amplifying TCR beta CDR3 regions. The HTBI primer set served for first-round RT-PCR of the TCR CDR3. TCRdb fed the multiplex PCR reads into MiXCR, producing one record per CDR3 protein. In the table there are about 660,000 distinct CDR3 sequences, 45% of which are singletons. Material: peripheral blood or thyroid tissue (not recorded which). This TCR came from an adult man with Graves' disease, either hyperthyroidism or ophthalmopathy (not recorded which).

This CDR3 is CASSRGTANSPLHF. Written as DNA, the CDR3 is TGTGCCAGCAGCCGAGGGACAGCCAATTCACCCCTCCACTTT. The genes are TRBV9 and TRBJ1-6, with 7 bases lining up with TRBD1. The CDR3 has 14 amino acids. Germline CDR1 SGDLS, CDR2 YYNGEE. J lost 7 bases, V lost 4 bases, and 5 bases had no gene match.